What follows describes a single T cell receptor (beta chain). This sample is part of a study of T-cell memory formation after mild COVID-19. Trimming took 1 base from V and 6 from J; bases not matched to a gene: 8. This CDR3 comprises 14 residues. CDR1 SQVTM and CDR2 ANQGSEA come from the germline V gene. UMIs and sample barcodes were carried by the TCR alpha and TCR beta cDNA libraries that 5'RACE produced using constant-segment primers. One entry per CDR3 protein results from TCRdb running MiXCR on the 5' RACE reads. The sample consists of around 160,000 distinct CDR3 sequences, under 14% of them appearing once.

The sample taken for sequencing was PBMCs or a T cell subset sorted from them (not recorded which). J is TRBJ1-1 and V is TRBV29-1; 7 bases map to TRBD1. This receptor was identified in a man aged 18 to 29 who had mild COVID-19 (a few samples of this study predate the infection). Cell type and time point are not known. The CDR3 region has the DNA TGCAGCGTTGAAGTCCAGATCAGGGGGGCTGAAGCTTTCTTT. Translation: CSVEVQIRGAEAFF. The full variable domain, with the rest looked up from reference TRBV29-1 and TRBJ1-1, is SAVISQKPSRDICQRGTSLTIQCQVDSQVTMMFWYRQQPGQSLTLIATANQGSEATYESGFVIDKFPISRPNLTFSTLTVSNMSPEDSSIYLCSVEVQIRGAEAFFGQGTRLTVV.